The T cell receptor beta chain described here comes from a study of cytomegalovirus exposure and HLA in healthy donors. The germline V gene has CDR1 MRHNA and CDR2 SNTAGT. The CDR3 is 14 residues long. V lost 6 bases, J lost 0 bases, and 4 bases stayed unmatched. Study results and caveats: Donors belonging to an Asian-associated ancestry cluster reportedly showed fewer N-insertions in productive TCRs than the approximately 700-donor mean, according to what a later analysis found.

The PCR had 60 Vbeta and 13 Jbeta primers. Repertoires were generated with immunoSEQ multiplex PCR, while TCRdb's copy carries only in-frame clones and drops some. Among roughly 240,000 clones listed, around 84% were seen once. Points on this clone: The antigen is not known.

The chain links TRBV6-4 to TRBJ2-7; 8 bases align to TRBD2. The sequence was obtained from a girl aged 2 to 10 in good health and CMV-seronegative. The sequenced material came from PBMCs. The chain's CDR3 is CASRKRGSSYEQYF. Here the CDR3 DNA reads TGTGCCAGCAGGAAGCGGGGGAGCTCCTACGAGCAGTACTTC.